This T cell receptor (beta chain) was profiled in a study of cytomegalovirus exposure and HLA in healthy donors. Broader study findings: In vitro experiments confirmed that three CMV-associated chains were specific for CMV antigens. Cytomegalovirus status, reportedly, was diagnosed with high specificity and sensitivity by the classifier.

The germline V gene encodes CDR1 SGHAT and CDR2 FQDESV (reference sequence). The CDR3 loop spans 14 amino acids. Trimming removed 5 bases from V and 0 bases from J, with 11 bases in between. The approximately 120-subject validation cohort, separate from the roughly 700-subject first cohort, included the donors. Of note for this clone: Its target is unknown.

Measured with immunoSEQ multiplex PCR; TCRdb has only the in-frame clones, and not every one. Among about 130,000 clones listed, around nine tenths were seen once. Specimen: PBMCs. This clonotype was sampled from a woman younger than 30 in good health and CMV-seronegative. The V gene is TRBV11-1, the J gene TRBJ2-7; D uncertain. DNA of the CDR3: TGTGCCAGCAGCCTAGAGAGGTCCTCCTACGAGCAGTACTTC. Protein: CASSLERSSYEQYF.